This T cell receptor (beta chain) was observed in a study of technical replicates of blood from several donors. The CDR3 loop spans 14 amino acids. The germline V gene has CDR1 SGHTA and CDR2 FQGTGA. V lost 5 bases, J lost 4 bases, and 14 bases lay in between. The assay was immunoSEQ multiplex PCR, and TCRdb's table has in-frame clones only and misses some. The sample consists of around 90,000 clones, around 94% of them appearing once. This receptor was taken from a human donor in good health. This chain joins TRBV7-3 and TRBJ1-2; possibly TRBD1 for D (5 bases). Sequenced sample: T cells isolated from PBMCs. Here the CDR3 reads CASSQVMGPYGYTF. The CDR3 DNA follows: TGTGCCAGCAGCCAAGTTATGGGGCCCTATGGCTACACCTTC. The whole variable domain, filled in from reference TRBV7-3 and TRBJ1-2, reads GAGVSQTPSNKVTEKGKYVELRCDPISGHTALYWYRQSLGQGPEFLIYFQGTGAADDSGLPNDRFFAVRPEGSVSTLKIQRTERGDSAVYLCASSQVMGPYGYTFGSGTRLTVV.